This TCR gamma chain was obtained from a study of intestinal T cells in coeliac disease. The CDR3 length is 10 residues. The J segment lost 12 bases and the V segment lost 5 bases, leaving 3 bases of the junction unmatched. CDR1 and CDR2 from the germline V gene are VTNTFY and YDVSTARD (reference sequence). Using roughly 200 ng of biopsy DNA, TRG was amplified with LymphoTrack primers. TCRdb ran CATT on the multiplex PCR reads. The sample shows nearly 950 gamma-chain clones, less than 65% of them seen only once. The study, taken as a whole, reports: TRG clustering correctly classified 51 of 54 biopsies (94.4%). Coeliac and control groups differed significantly in age. TRD kmer-based clustering correctly classified all 20 or so biopsies in training, with reported leave-one-out accuracy of about 89%.

For each case, the template was genomic DNA from ten roughly 5-µm formalin-fixed paraffin-embedded scrolls. Only a few counts were recorded for this clone. The antigen is unknown. This receptor was obtained from a human donor with celiac disease. Sequenced: a duodenal biopsy. The chain uses TRGV3 and TRGJP2. CDR3 bases: TGTGCCACCTGGGGGGGGATCAAGACGTTT. It yields the protein CATWGGIKTF.